This is a list of T cell receptor beta chains from one sample in a study of shared clonotypes between healthy human individuals. Using immunoSEQ multiplex PCR, the repertoire was profiled, and TCRdb retains in-frame clones only, with some absent. There are about 2.4 million clones in the sample; around nine tenths occur only once, and 0.11% to 0.15% lies in the top ten. The sequencing sample was made of naive CD4+ T cells sorted from blood. These receptors were collected from a man aged 18 to 29 in good health. The CDR3 runs from the conserved cysteine through the conserved F or W. Fields, in order: CDR3 DNA, CDR3 protein, V gene, D gene, J gene, clone size. A D gene is named only where the DNA matches it firmly. Only part of the rows carry a size: once, few, many, or a class if the clone is expanded.

CDR3 DNA: TGTGCCAGTAACCTCTTGACAGGGTCCGGCTACACCTTC
CDR3 protein: CASNLLTGSGYTF
V gene: TRBV19
D gene: TRBD1
J gene: TRBJ1-2
clone size: NA

CDR3 DNA: TGCGCCAGCAGCTTGGAGGGGACGGGCACTGAAGCTTTCTTT
CDR3 protein: CASSLEGTGTEAFF
V gene: TRBV5-1
D gene: NA
J gene: TRBJ1-1
clone size: NA

CDR3 DNA: TGTGCCAGCAGCCCAAGGGGGAATCAGCCCCAGCATTTT
CDR3 protein: CASSPRGNQPQHF
V gene: TRBV5-6
D gene: NA
J gene: TRBJ1-5
clone size: few

CDR3 DNA: TGTGCCAGCAGCTTGGATGCCAGGGTGGATACTGAAGCTTTCTTT
CDR3 protein: CASSLDARVDTEAFF
V gene: TRBV5-6
D gene: NA
J gene: TRBJ1-1
clone size: once

CDR3 DNA: TGTGCCAGCAGTTACTCAGGACAGGGGGTAAGGGATGAGCAGTTCTTC
CDR3 protein: CASSYSGQGVRDEQFF
V gene: TRBV6-5
D gene: TRBD1
J gene: TRBJ2-1
clone size: NA

CDR3 DNA: TGTGCCAGCAGCATCAGACAGGGGTTCACTGAAGCTTTCTTT
CDR3 protein: CASSIRQGFTEAFF
V gene: TRBV11-2
D gene: TRBD1
J gene: TRBJ1-1
clone size: NA

CDR3 DNA: TGCGCCAGCAGCCAAGTCCCTTCGGGCAACTATGGCTACACCTTC
CDR3 protein: CASSQVPSGNYGYTF
V gene: TRBV4-1
D gene: NA
J gene: TRBJ1-2
clone size: NA

CDR3 DNA: TGCAGCGTTGAAGGGGACACCTACGAGCAGTACTTC
CDR3 protein: CSVEGDTYEQYF
V gene: TRBV29-1
D gene: NA
J gene: TRBJ2-7
clone size: once

CDR3 DNA: TGTGCCTGGAGGCTCGCGTCTCCCTATGGCTACACCTTC
CDR3 protein: CAWRLASPYGYTF
V gene: TRBV30
D gene: NA
J gene: TRBJ1-2
clone size: NA

CDR3 DNA: TGTGCCAGTAGTACCTTGAGAGACGGGGGTGAAGCTTTCTTT
CDR3 protein: CASSTLRDGGEAFF
V gene: TRBV19
D gene: NA
J gene: TRBJ1-1
clone size: NA

CDR3 DNA: TGTGCCAGTAGCCTCCCGGGAATGAACACTGAAGCTTTCTTT
CDR3 protein: CASSLPGMNTEAFF
V gene: TRBV19
D gene: NA
J gene: TRBJ1-1
clone size: few

CDR3 DNA: TGTGCCAGCAGCGGTCAACAGGGGATGAACACTGAAGCTTTCTTT
CDR3 protein: CASSGQQGMNTEAFF
V gene: TRBV5-4
D gene: TRBD1
J gene: TRBJ1-1
clone size: NA

CDR3 DNA: TGTGCCTGGCAAGACAGTTCCTACGAGCAGTACTTC
CDR3 protein: CAWQDSSYEQYF
V gene: TRBV30
D gene: NA
J gene: TRBJ2-7
clone size: NA

CDR3 DNA: TGTGCCAGCAGTGCCCGGGGAGGGAACACTGAAGCTTTCTTT
CDR3 protein: CASSARGGNTEAFF
V gene: TRBV6-5
D gene: NA
J gene: TRBJ1-1
clone size: NA

CDR3 DNA: TGTGCCAGCAGTTTATCTTTATGGCCGGATCAGCCCCAGCATTTT
CDR3 protein: CASSLSLWPDQPQHF
V gene: TRBV28
D gene: NA
J gene: TRBJ1-5
clone size: NA

CDR3 DNA: TGTGCCAGCAGCTTCGGGACGGCCTATGGCTACACCTTC
CDR3 protein: CASSFGTAYGYTF
V gene: TRBV5-6
D gene: NA
J gene: TRBJ1-2
clone size: NA

CDR3 DNA: TGTGCCAGCAGCTCAACGCCAGGAGGGGGGACTGAAGCTTTCTTT
CDR3 protein: CASSSTPGGGTEAFF
V gene: TRBV5-4
D gene: NA
J gene: TRBJ1-1
clone size: NA

CDR3 DNA: TGTGCCAGCAGATTCGGACTAGGAGAAGAGACCCAGTACTTC
CDR3 protein: CASRFGLGEETQYF
V gene: TRBV5-4
D gene: TRBD2
J gene: TRBJ2-5
clone size: once

CDR3 DNA: TGTGCCAGCTCACTACCGACTAGCGGGGTCCCCCAAGAGACCCAGTACTTC
CDR3 protein: CASSLPTSGVPQETQYF
V gene: TRBV18
D gene: TRBD2
J gene: TRBJ2-5
clone size: NA

CDR3 DNA: TGTGCCAGCACTGACAGGGGCACTGAAGCTTTCTTT
CDR3 protein: CASTDRGTEAFF
V gene: TRBV6-1
D gene: TRBD1
J gene: TRBJ1-1
clone size: NA

CDR3 DNA: TGTGCCAGTAGGGGCAGGGGACAAAACAATGAGCAGTTCTTC
CDR3 protein: CASRGRGQNNEQFF
V gene: TRBV19
D gene: NA
J gene: TRBJ2-1
clone size: NA

CDR3 DNA: TGTGCCAGCAGTTTCGGAACAGCGTTCGAGCAGTACTTC
CDR3 protein: CASSFGTAFEQYF
V gene: TRBV28
D gene: NA
J gene: TRBJ2-7
clone size: NA

CDR3 DNA: TGTGCCAGCAGTCCCCAAGGGGGCCGGGAGACCCAGTACTTC
CDR3 protein: CASSPQGGRETQYF
V gene: TRBV6-5
D gene: TRBD1
J gene: TRBJ2-5
clone size: NA

CDR3 DNA: TGCGCCAGCAGCCTCCGGACTAGCGGGAGGCTTAATGAGCAGTTCTTC
CDR3 protein: CASSLRTSGRLNEQFF
V gene: TRBV4-3
D gene: TRBD2
J gene: TRBJ2-1
clone size: NA

CDR3 DNA: TGTGCCAGTAAAAATGCCAAAAACATTCAGTACTTC
CDR3 protein: CASKNAKNIQYF
V gene: TRBV19
D gene: NA
J gene: TRBJ2-4
clone size: NA

CDR3 DNA: TGTGCCAGCTCACCACCGGCAGGGGGTGGCTACACCTTC
CDR3 protein: CASSPPAGGGYTF
V gene: TRBV18
D gene: TRBD1
J gene: TRBJ1-2
clone size: NA

CDR3 DNA: TGTGCCTGGAGTACAGGGACGAACACTGAAGCTTTCTTT
CDR3 protein: CAWSTGTNTEAFF
V gene: TRBV30
D gene: NA
J gene: TRBJ1-1
clone size: few

CDR3 DNA: TGTGCCAGCAGGCGACAGGGTAAGATCAATCAGCCCCAGCATTTT
CDR3 protein: CASRRQGKINQPQHF
V gene: TRBV28
D gene: TRBD1
J gene: TRBJ1-5
clone size: NA

CDR3 DNA: TGTGCCAGCAGTTACTCTGGGCGAACTGAAGCTTTCTTT
CDR3 protein: CASSYSGRTEAFF
V gene: TRBV6-5
D gene: NA
J gene: TRBJ1-1
clone size: NA